The 6 T cell receptor beta chains reported below all come from one sample, sequenced in a study of shared clonotypes between healthy human individuals. Clones were read by immunoSEQ multiplex PCR, and TCRdb kept only the in-frame ones, dropping some. The sample holds about 1.1 million clones, about 80% seen once. Sequenced input: memory CD4+ T cells from PBMCs. Subset here: CD45RA-negative fraction. These receptors all come from a man younger than 30 in good health. Some clones in this sample may be carry-over from other donors' samples.

J is TRBJ2-2 and V is TRBV2; D gene uncertain. The CDR3 runs 15 residues. Trimming removed 6 bases at V and 0 bases at J, with 11 bases between. The germline V gene encodes CDR1 SNHLY and CDR2 FYNNEI. CDR3 DNA: TGTGCCAGCAGCGCTCAAACGACGAACACCGGGGAGCTGTTTTTT. Amino acid sequence: CASSAQTTNTGELFF. Using reference TRBV2 and TRBJ2-2 for the parts outside the CDR3, the full variable domain is EPEVTQTPSHQVTQMGQEVILRCVPISNHLYFYWYRQILGQKVEFLVSFYNNEISEKSEIFDDQFSVERPDGSNFTLKIRSTKLEDSAMYFCASSAQTTNTGELFFGEGSRLTVL.

At least ten counts were recorded for this clone. This chain connects TRBV9 to TRBJ2-7; D may be TRBD1 or TRBD2 (5 bases each). This CDR3 region has 15 residues. V was pared by 3 bases and J by 1 base, with 14 bases between. CDR1 SGDLS and CDR2 YYNGEE come from the germline V gene. The CDR3 reads CASSAGRSGSYEQYF. Here the CDR3 DNA reads TGTGCCAGCAGCGCAGGGCGGAGCGGATCCTACGAGCAGTACTTC.

CDR3 in DNA: TGTGCCAGCAGGCCCGGTGGGCAGTATGGCTACACCTTC. It codes for CASRPGGQYGYTF. V and J are TRBV28 and TRBJ1-2, with unresolved D. Germline CDR1 and CDR2: MDHEN and SYDVKM. Trimming took off 6 bases at V and 5 bases at J, with 13 bases between the two ends. The CDR3 runs to 13 residues.

This chain uses TRBV19 with TRBJ1-2; no clear D gene. Germline V gene lookup returns CDR1 LNHDA and CDR2 SQIVND (reference sequence). With 4 bases removed from V and 5 bases from J, the gap between germline ends came to 17 bases. This CDR3 is 15 amino acids long. DNA for the CDR3: TGTGCCAGTAGTACGGACGAACTTGGTGGATATGGCTACACCTTC. Protein product: CASSTDELGGYGYTF.

The chain is built from TRBV18 and TRBJ2-1; 9 bases are a match to TRBD2. Germline V gives CDR1 KGHSH, CDR2 LQKENI. V trimming: 11 bases; J trimming: 6 bases; junction bases outside the gene matches: 11. This CDR3 contains 14 residues. The CDR3 loop reads CASRLAGVVNEQFF. CDR3 nucleotides: TGTGCCTCAAGGTTAGCGGGAGTGGTCAATGAGCAGTTCTTC.

The DNA for the CDR3 is TGTGCCAGTACCATCACAGGGGGAGGCGGCTACACCTTC. As protein: CASTITGGGGYTF. The rearrangement joins TRBV19 to TRBJ1-2; TRBD1 matches 8 bases. Germline CDR1 is LNHDA and CDR2 is SQIVND (reference sequence). This CDR3 has 13 residues. The junction had 9 bases not matched to a gene; V was cut back by 7 bases and J by 8 bases.